The present T cell receptor beta chain was sequenced within a study of blood T cell repertoires in COVID-19. Across the whole study: PBMCs, B-cell-depleted T cells, or T cells provided the cDNA or gDNA that made up the material.

The CDR3 has 14 residues. Deletions cut 2 bases from V and 4 bases from J, with 11 bases between. Germline CDR1 reads SGHNT; CDR2 reads YENEEA. Participants were aged about 18 to 90 years, lived in 20 to 30 US areas, and enrolled virtually. Recovered status applied to Cohort 3 donors who had two consecutive negative PCRs. It also applied to those with clearance or with symptom resolution. Original data processing: From reference gene primer amplification, estimates of nucleated cell counts were derived. Assay used: immunoSEQ multiplex PCR; TCRdb lists only in-frame clones, some missing. V and J calls and clone size are copied from that table; D and trimming were computed from the DNA. This sample has almost 500,000 clones, with approximately 90% found just once.

The sequenced material came from PBMCs or T cells enriched from blood (not recorded which). The chain joins TRBV11-3 to TRBJ1-1; tentatively, D is TRBD1 (5 bases). This TCR derives from a woman aged 60-75 years who had recovered from COVID-19. This CDR3 reads CASSLQGLGTEAFF. CDR3 DNA sequence: TGTGCCAGCAGCTTACAGGGACTGGGCACTGAAGCTTTCTTT.